This note documents a single TCR beta chain sequence. Its specificity is unknown. The data stem from a study of radiotherapy plus CTLA-4 blockade in lung cancer. Study-wide context: Patients showed objective responses in about 20% of cases and disease control in roughly 30%. The study, taken as a whole, reports: There was expansion of tumor-derived TCR clones in blood after radiotherapy plus ipilimumab.

Sequencing was performed with immunoSEQ multiplex PCR; in TCRdb, only in-frame clones are kept and a portion is missing. The data show roughly 59,000 clones, about 70% seen once. V was trimmed by 4 bases and J by 6 bases, leaving 17 bases between them. In germline, CDR1 is SGHRS, CDR2 YFSETQ. The CDR3 is 14 residues long. The sequences come from peripheral blood, collected from a patient treated with radiotherapy plus ipilimumab. The chain has TRBV5-1 and TRBJ2-7, with D possibly matching TRBD1 (6 bases). This clonotype was sampled from a human donor with non-small cell lung cancer whose response to radiotherapy plus ipilimumab could not be evaluated. The CDR3 is CASSEIGTFFEQYF. CDR3 sequence (DNA): TGCGCCAGCAGCGAAATCGGGACATTTTTCGAGCAGTACTTC.